The rows below give T cell receptor beta chains drawn from one sample of a study of CD8 T cells in ankylosing spondylitis. TCRdb re-called the 5' RACE reads through MiXCR, storing one row per CDR3 protein. The sample shows 200,000 to 300,000 distinct CDR3 sequences, roughly a quarter of them seen only once. Sequenced material: blood, either unsorted or a sorted T cell fraction (not recorded which). The origin of the receptors is a male donor with ankylosing spondylitis or in good health (not recorded which). CDR3s include the opening cysteine and the closing phenylalanine or tryptophan. Each record gives: J gene, V gene, D gene, clone size, CDR3 DNA, CDR3 protein. A D gene is named only where the DNA matches it firmly. The size entry is marked missing in some rows and otherwise reads once, few, many or a size class.

j_gene: TRBJ2-7
v_gene: TRBV12-3/TRBV12-4
d_gene: .
abundance: .
CDR3nt: TGTGCCAGCAGTTTGGGGGCCTCCTACGAGCAGTACTTC
CDR3aa: CASSLGASYEQYF

j_gene: TRBJ1-1
v_gene: TRBV3-1
d_gene: TRBD1
abundance: .
CDR3nt: TGTGCCAGCAGCCTCTATCCCATCCGACAGGGTGGAGGTGCTTTCTTT
CDR3aa: CASSLYPIRQGGGAFF

j_gene: TRBJ1-1
v_gene: TRBV20-1
d_gene: TRBD1
abundance: few
CDR3nt: TGCAGTGCTAGAGATAGGAACAGGGGTCTTTACACTGAAGCTTTCTTT
CDR3aa: CSARDRNRGLYTEAFF

j_gene: TRBJ2-3
v_gene: TRBV2
d_gene: TRBD2
abundance: few
CDR3nt: TGTGCCAGCAGTGTGCGCGGGGGGTTAAGGCGGACAGATACGCAGTATTTT
CDR3aa: CASSVRGGLRRTDTQYF

j_gene: TRBJ1-6
v_gene: TRBV10-3
d_gene: TRBD1
abundance: many
CDR3nt: TGTGCCTTGACCGGGACAGGGAGTTCACCCCTCCACTTT
CDR3aa: CALTGTGSSPLHF

j_gene: TRBJ2-1
v_gene: TRBV28
d_gene: TRBD2
abundance: many
CDR3nt: TGTGCCAGCAGTCATCAAGGGCGGGGGGGCTCCTACAATGAGCAGTTCTTC
CDR3aa: CASSHQGRGGSYNEQFF

j_gene: TRBJ2-1
v_gene: TRBV28
d_gene: TRBD2
abundance: many
CDR3nt: TGTGCCAGCATCCCATCCTCCGGGGTACCGACTAGCGGGGGGGCAATCAATGAGCAGTTCTTC
CDR3aa: CASIPSSGVPTSGGAINEQFF

j_gene: TRBJ2-1
v_gene: TRBV29-1
d_gene: .
abundance: few
CDR3nt: TGCAGCGTGAGCCCGAAACTTCGACACCTTCAGTTCTTC
CDR3aa: CSVSPKLRHLQFF

j_gene: TRBJ2-1
v_gene: TRBV12-3/TRBV12-4
d_gene: TRBD1
abundance: .
CDR3nt: TGTGCCAGCAGTTTGAGGGGACAGGACAATGAGCAGTTCTTC
CDR3aa: CASSLRGQDNEQFF

j_gene: TRBJ1-1
v_gene: TRBV3-1
d_gene: .
abundance: few
CDR3nt: TGTGCCAGCGGAACAGGGTCCGGTCAGGGTGAAGCTTTCTTT
CDR3aa: CASGTGSGQGEAFF

j_gene: TRBJ1-1
v_gene: TRBV20-1
d_gene: .
abundance: many
CDR3nt: TGCAGTGCTAGAATACCGGGAACGAACACTGAAGCTTTCTTT
CDR3aa: CSARIPGTNTEAFF

j_gene: TRBJ1-1
v_gene: TRBV24-1
d_gene: .
abundance: few
CDR3nt: TGTGCCACCAGTGATTACGCAACAGGGGAAGCTTTCTTT
CDR3aa: CATSDYATGEAFF

j_gene: TRBJ2-1
v_gene: TRBV20-1
d_gene: TRBD2
abundance: .
CDR3nt: TGCAGTGGAAGACTAGCCCCGAATGAGCAGTTCTTC
CDR3aa: CSGRLAPNEQFF

j_gene: TRBJ1-1
v_gene: TRBV18
d_gene: .
abundance: many
CDR3nt: TGTGCCAGCTCACCTCATGGGGTACAGAACACTGAAGCTTTCTTT
CDR3aa: CASSPHGVQNTEAFF

j_gene: TRBJ1-5
v_gene: TRBV10-3
d_gene: .
abundance: .
CDR3nt: TGTGCGGTTGGAGGGAAGGGGAGCAATCAGCCCCAGCATTTT
CDR3aa: CAVGGKGSNQPQHF

j_gene: TRBJ2-1
v_gene: TRBV24-1
d_gene: .
abundance: many
CDR3nt: TGTGCCACCAGTGATTCCCTCGGGGGTAGGCAGTTCTTC
CDR3aa: CATSDSLGGRQFF

j_gene: TRBJ2-7
v_gene: TRBV10-3
d_gene: .
abundance: few
CDR3nt: TGTGCCATCAGAGAGTCCCCATCCGGGCAGCGCCGCTACGAGCAGTACTTC
CDR3aa: CAIRESPSGQRRYEQYF

j_gene: TRBJ2-3
v_gene: TRBV11-2
d_gene: .
abundance: many
CDR3nt: TGTGCCAGCAGCCCCCTCGGGAGATACACAGATACGCAGTATTTT
CDR3aa: CASSPLGRYTDTQYF

j_gene: TRBJ2-6
v_gene: TRBV20-1
d_gene: TRBD2
abundance: few
CDR3nt: TGCAGTGCTAGACGTCGAGGAAGCGGGGGGTCGGGGGCCAACGTCCTGACTTTC
CDR3aa: CSARRRGSGGSGANVLTF

j_gene: TRBJ2-3
v_gene: TRBV2
d_gene: .
abundance: few
CDR3nt: TGTGCCAGCGTGAGGGGTAGCACAGATACGCAGTATTTT
CDR3aa: CASVRGSTDTQYF

j_gene: TRBJ2-3
v_gene: TRBV29-1
d_gene: .
abundance: few
CDR3nt: TGCAGCGTTGTTATACAGGGTAGAGGCACAGATACGCAGTATTTT
CDR3aa: CSVVIQGRGTDTQYF

j_gene: TRBJ1-1
v_gene: TRBV20-1
d_gene: .
abundance: many
CDR3nt: TGCAGTGCTACCAAGGACGCGCCTGAAGCTTTCTTT
CDR3aa: CSATKDAPEAFF

j_gene: TRBJ1-1
v_gene: TRBV6-4
d_gene: .
abundance: few
CDR3nt: TGTGCCAGCAGTGACTCTGGAACAGGGTCTGAAGCTTTCTTT
CDR3aa: CASSDSGTGSEAFF

j_gene: TRBJ1-6
v_gene: TRBV20-1
d_gene: .
abundance: .
CDR3nt: TGCAGTGCTAGGTATTCGGAAGGGTATAATTCACCCCTCCACTTT
CDR3aa: CSARYSEGYNSPLHF

j_gene: TRBJ2-5
v_gene: TRBV20-1
d_gene: TRBD1
abundance: few
CDR3nt: TGCAGTGCTGTCCCTGACAGGGTGTTGCAGACCCAGTACTTC
CDR3aa: CSAVPDRVLQTQYF

j_gene: TRBJ2-7
v_gene: TRBV6-5
d_gene: .
abundance: .
CDR3nt: TGTGCCAGCAGTTACGGACAGACCACCTACGAGCAGTACTTC
CDR3aa: CASSYGQTTYEQYF

j_gene: TRBJ2-1
v_gene: TRBV20-1
d_gene: .
abundance: few
CDR3nt: TGCAGTGCTAGAGATGGGGGGAAGAAGGTGAATGAGCAGTTCTTC
CDR3aa: CSARDGGKKVNEQFF

j_gene: TRBJ1-5
v_gene: TRBV20-1
d_gene: .
abundance: many
CDR3nt: TGCAGTGCTAGAGAGGGATTGTTTGGGTATCAGCCCCAGCATTTT
CDR3aa: CSAREGLFGYQPQHF

j_gene: TRBJ2-3
v_gene: TRBV20-1
d_gene: TRBD2
abundance: few
CDR3nt: TGCAGTGCTAGTCGAGCGGGGGGATATAGCACAGATACGCAGTATTTT
CDR3aa: CSASRAGGYSTDTQYF

j_gene: TRBJ1-6
v_gene: TRBV7-2
d_gene: .
abundance: many
CDR3nt: TGTGCCAGCAGCCTCGATAATTCACCCCTCCACTTT
CDR3aa: CASSLDNSPLHF

j_gene: TRBJ2-3
v_gene: TRBV20-1
d_gene: .
abundance: .
CDR3nt: TGCAGTGCTAGAGGGGTGGGCCTCCATTGGGATACGCAGTATTTT
CDR3aa: CSARGVGLHWDTQYF

j_gene: TRBJ2-7
v_gene: TRBV20-1
d_gene: .
abundance: many
CDR3nt: TGCAGTGTCCAGGTCTCTCTGGACGAGCAGTACTTC
CDR3aa: CSVQVSLDEQYF

j_gene: TRBJ1-2
v_gene: TRBV6-5
d_gene: TRBD1
abundance: .
CDR3nt: TGTGCCAGCAGTTCCCCGGACAGGGGGCGGGAGGGCTACACCTTC
CDR3aa: CASSSPDRGREGYTF

j_gene: TRBJ2-6
v_gene: TRBV12-3/TRBV12-4
d_gene: .
abundance: .
CDR3nt: TGTGCCAGCAGTAACCAGAAGGGCGTCCTGACTTTC
CDR3aa: CASSNQKGVLTF

j_gene: TRBJ2-3
v_gene: TRBV7-9
d_gene: .
abundance: .
CDR3nt: TGTGCCAGCAGCCCCCGGGCGGGGGCCGATACGCAGTATTTT
CDR3aa: CASSPRAGADTQYF